This T cell receptor beta chain was identified in a study of cytomegalovirus exposure and HLA in healthy donors. Primers included in the PCR were 60 Vbeta and 13 Jbeta primers. Produced via immunoSEQ multiplex PCR; TCRdb's table is partial and in-frame only. Counted here are under 200,000 clones, 86% occurring once; the ten biggest clones make up less than 0.4%. The specimen was PBMCs. The sequence came from a woman in her thirties in good health and CMV-seronegative.

The chain's CDR3 is CASSGLTGGFGETQYF. In DNA, the CDR3 is TGTGCCAGCAGCGGTCTCACGGGGGGGTTCGGGGAGACCCAGTACTTC. This sequence joins TRBV7-9 and TRBJ2-5; 8 positions match TRBD2. Germline V gene lookup returns CDR1 SEHNR and CDR2 FQNEAQ (reference sequence). This CDR3 has 16 residues. V was pared by 5 bases and J by 5 bases, with 13 bases of the junction left unmatched.